This TCR beta chain was recorded in a study of shared clonotypes between healthy human individuals. Terminally differentiated effector memory CD45RA+ cells were excluded by CCR7 positive selection of CD45RO-negative cells. V dropped 1 base and J dropped 6 bases, with 6 bases sitting between them. Germline assignment: CDR1 SGHTA and CDR2 FQGNSA. The CDR3 extends over 13 amino acids. Regarding this clone: Other DNA sequences in this sample translate to the same CDR3.

The table came from immunoSEQ multiplex PCR; TCRdb's copy has only in-frame clones and leaves some out. This sample has about 2 million clones; about 95% occur once, and the top ten carry more than 0.9%. The sequenced sample was naive CD8+ T cells sorted from blood. The clonotype originates from a man aged 18 to 35 in good health. The chain recombines TRBV7-2 with TRBJ2-2, with D hard to call. The CDR3 region is CASSLVGPGELFF. The CDR3 DNA reads TGTGCCAGCAGCTTAGTTGGCCCCGGGGAGCTGTTTTTT.